This entry concerns a single T cell receptor beta chain. The sample belongs to a study of blood T cell repertoires in COVID-19. Study in general: Sources were T cells, B-cell-depleted T cells, or PBMCs; the material itself was cDNA or gDNA.

Germline values: CDR1 SGHDT, CDR2 YYEEEE. CDR3 size: 15 residues. Trimming cost V 4 bases and J 4 bases; bases outside gene matches: 8. Everyone who took part was about 18 to 89 years old, and they came from 24 US areas. Clinical history reported by participants formed the basis on which cohorts were assigned. Recovered participants had two consecutive negative NP/OP PCR tests, healthcare professional clearance, or symptom resolution. Only in-frame clones appear in the TCRdb table, and some are missing; sequencing was by immunoSEQ multiplex PCR. The profile shows a few hundred thousand clones, roughly 90% of them singletons.

The receptor was derived from a woman aged 40 to 49 who had recovered from COVID-19. This sequence joins TRBV5-6 and TRBJ1-2, with 9 bases lining up with TRBD1. The sample consisted of PBMCs or T cells enriched from blood (not recorded which). In DNA form, the CDR3 reads TGTGCCAGCAGCCTAGCCGGGACAGGGATCTATGGCTACACCTTC. This translates into CASSLAGTGIYGYTF.